A single sample is the source of the 20 T cell receptor beta chains below, sequenced in a study of cytomegalovirus exposure and HLA in healthy donors. The primer mix had 60 Vbeta and 13 Jbeta primers. Measured with immunoSEQ multiplex PCR; TCRdb has only the in-frame clones, and not every one. The sample carries some 160,000 clones, about 85% recorded once. Sample: PBMCs. These receptors were collected from a boy younger than 10 in good health and CMV-seronegative.

The chain joins TRBV7-8 to TRBJ1-6, with a possible D match to TRBD1 (5 bases). The CDR3 length is 17 residues. Germline assignment: CDR1 SGHVS and CDR2 FQNEAQ. Trimming removed 2 bases from V and 7 bases from J, with 18 bases in between. This CDR3 reads CASSLRPGRGSNSPLHF. Here the CDR3 DNA reads TGTGCCAGCAGCTTACGTCCCGGTAGGGGTAGCAATTCACCCCTCCACTTT.

The chain uses TRBV5-1 and TRBJ2-1; 11 bases agree with TRBD1. CDR1 and CDR2 (germline): SGHRS, YFSETQ. The CDR3 totals 19 residues. Germline trimming cut 0 bases from V and 0 bases from J; bases unmatched to any gene: 8. The CDR3 coding sequence is TGCGCCAGCAGCTTGGGGTGGACAGGGGGCGAATTCTCCTACAATGAGCAGTTCTTC. Translation: CASSLGWTGGEFSYNEQFF.

CDR3 protein: CASSSGQGWEETQYF. CDR3 coding DNA: TGTGCCAGCAGTTCCGGACAGGGGTGGGAAGAGACCCAGTACTTC. The rearrangement joins TRBV28 to TRBJ2-5; 9 bases are a match to TRBD1. V shed 4 bases and J 3 bases; nucleotides not matched to a gene: 6. This CDR3 spans 15 amino acids. CDR1 is MDHEN, CDR2 SYDVKM, per germline.

The count of this clone is one. V and J are TRBV5-4 and TRBJ1-2; 9 bases map to TRBD1. With V trimmed by 4 bases and J by 7 bases, 14 bases remained unmatched. CDR3 size: 16 residues. CDR1 is SGHNT and CDR2 is YYREEE in the germline V gene (reference sequence). DNA of the CDR3: TGTGCCAGCAGCCTGGGACAGGGTTTAAGTTTCAGTGGCTACACCTTC. It yields the protein CASSLGQGLSFSGYTF.

The chain employs TRBV7-6 and TRBJ1-5, with D maybe TRBD1 (5 bases). V was shortened by 5 bases and J by 7 bases, with 18 bases between the two germline ends. The CDR3 runs to 15 residues. Germline lookup yields CDR1 SGHVS and CDR2 FNYEAQ. The DNA of the CDR3 is TGTGCCAGCAGCCCCTTGCTGGGGCCCCAACAGCCCCAGCATTTT. This sequence encodes CASSPLLGPQQPQHF.

This clone was seen only a few times. This chain connects TRBV27 to TRBJ2-5, with D possibly being TRBD1 (5 bases). Trimming removed 4 bases at V and 6 bases at J, with 18 bases between. The germline V gene has CDR1 MNHEY and CDR2 SMNVEV (reference sequence). This CDR3 is built from 15 residues. The CDR3 loop reads CASSSQLRAGKTQYF. The DNA for the CDR3 is TGTGCCAGCAGTTCCCAACTCAGGGCCGGCAAGACCCAGTACTTC.

Worth noting for this clone: At the DNA level, this CDR3 is encoded by other sequences in the same sample as well. The rearrangement uses TRBV6-4 and TRBJ2-1, with 11 bases lining up with TRBD2. V dropped 2 bases and J dropped 3; count of bases not matched to a gene: 0. Germline V gene lookup returns CDR1 MRHNA and CDR2 SNTAGT. This CDR3 contains 15 residues. CDR3 loop: CASSDGTSGYNEQFF. CDR3 coding DNA: TGTGCCAGCAGTGACGGGACTAGCGGCTACAATGAGCAGTTCTTC.

The chain combines TRBV7-3 with TRBJ2-2; 7 bases are shared with TRBD1. Germline V lookup: CDR1 SGHTA, CDR2 FQGTGA. The ends lost 6 bases at V and 4 bases at J; junction bases unmatched: 8. The CDR3 has 15 residues. CDR3 DNA sequence: TGTGCCAGCAGTACAGACAGGGCGGGCACCGGGGAGCTGTTTTTT. This gives the protein CASSTDRAGTGELFF.

The table lists this clone with a few counts. This chain connects TRBV28 to TRBJ1-1, with TRBD1 identical over 8 bases. The CDR3 is 15 amino acids. Looked up from germline, CDR1 is MDHEN and CDR2 is SYDVKM. Trimming removed 5 bases from V and 8 bases from J; junction bases left unmatched: 13. For the CDR3, the DNA is TGTGCCAGCAGTCGATATCAGGGGGCCGGTGGGGAAGCTTTCTTT. The encoded protein is CASSRYQGAGGEAFF.

This rearrangement joins TRBV28 to TRBJ1-1; tentatively, D is TRBD1 (6 bases). The CDR3 has 10 residues. V lost 6 bases, J lost 12 bases, and 11 bases lay in between. Germline assignment: CDR1 MDHEN and CDR2 SYDVKM. CDR3 DNA: TGTGCCAGCAGGGGGACAAAGTCTTTCTTT. It encodes CASRGTKSFF.

The chain carries TRBV5-4 and TRBJ2-3, with 10 bases identical to TRBD1. Trimming cost V 7 bases and J 8 bases; bases outside gene matches: 13. This CDR3 has 15 amino acids. In germline, CDR1 is SGHNT, CDR2 YYREEE (reference sequence). The CDR3 protein is CASQALGQGGRTQYF. CDR3 DNA: TGTGCCAGCCAAGCCCTAGGACAGGGGGGGCGTACGCAGTATTTT.

This clone was seen only a few times. This chain uses TRBV28 with TRBJ1-4; 8 bases map to TRBD1. The germline V gene has CDR1 MDHEN and CDR2 SYDVKM. Trimming removed 3 bases from V and 7 bases from J; junction bases left unmatched: 7. The CDR3 has 15 residues. The CDR3 loop reads CASSFAQGATEKLFF. The DNA for the CDR3 is TGTGCCAGCAGTTTCGCTCAGGGGGCTACTGAAAAACTGTTTTTT.

The rearrangement joins TRBV18 to TRBJ2-7; 8 nucleotides align to TRBD2. CDR3 length: 19 residues. V trimming: 0 bases; J trimming: 4 bases; junction bases outside the gene matches: 17. Germline V gives CDR1 KGHSH, CDR2 LQKENI. CDR3 DNA: TGTGCCAGCTCACCACCGGGCCCCGGGAGGGGAGGTGACCGATACGAGCAGTACTTC. Its protein product is CASSPPGPGRGGDRYEQYF.

This chain links TRBV6-5 with TRBJ2-7; tentative D call: TRBD1 (5 bases). Germline V gives CDR1 MNHEY, CDR2 SVGAGI. The CDR3 has 14 amino acids. Trimming took off 0 bases at V and 5 bases at J, with 11 bases between the two ends. Here the CDR3 DNA reads TGTGCCAGCAGTTACTCCAGGGTTGTGAACGAGCAGTACTTC. This gives the protein CASSYSRVVNEQYF.

V is TRBV27 and J is TRBJ1-2, with D unresolved. Deletions cut 3 bases from V and 0 bases from J, with 11 bases between. The CDR3 spans 15 residues. Germline V CDR1 and CDR2: MNHEY, SMNVEV (reference sequence). CDR3 nucleotides: TGTGCCAGCAGTTTTGCGGGTTCCACTAACTATGGCTACACCTTC. Translated: CASSFAGSTNYGYTF.

The chain carries TRBV5-4 and TRBJ1-5; D perhaps matches TRBD1 (6 bases). CDR1 and CDR2 from the germline V gene are SGHNT and YYREEE (reference sequence). The V end was cut by 2 bases, the J end by 2 bases, with 14 bases between. The CDR3 has 16 amino acids. The CDR3 DNA sequence: TGTGCCAGCAGCTTAGGCGGGGGCTTGGGCAATCAGCCCCAGCATTTT. Translating it yields CASSLGGGLGNQPQHF.

The rearrangement uses TRBV5-6 and TRBJ2-7, with TRBD1 as a possible D gene (6 bases). Trimming pared 4 bases from V and 5 bases from J, leaving 10 bases between. The length of the CDR3 is 12 residues. Germline loops: CDR1 SGHDT, CDR2 YYEEEE. The CDR3 loop reads CASSQGTHEQYF. In DNA form, the CDR3 reads TGTGCCAGCAGCCAGGGGACCCACGAGCAGTACTTC.

The chain is built from TRBV4-2 and TRBJ1-5; TRBD1 might be the D (5 bases). The germline V gene has CDR1 LGHNA and CDR2 YNFKEQ. The CDR3 is made up of 18 amino acids. Trimming left V 4 bases short and J 7 bases short, with 26 bases between. The CDR3: CASSPNGPGSSGFQPQHF. The DNA of the CDR3 is TGTGCCAGCAGCCCTAACGGTCCCGGATCGTCAGGGTTCCAGCCCCAGCATTTT.

The V gene is TRBV18, the J gene TRBJ1-1; TRBD1 aligns across 11 bases. CDR3 length equals 13 residues. Looked up from germline, CDR1 is KGHSH and CDR2 is LQKENI. V lost 6 bases and J lost 11; bases outside the gene matches: 8. The CDR3, as DNA: TGTGCCAGCTCGCGGGACAGGGGGGCTGGGGCTTTCTTT. It yields the protein CASSRDRGAGAFF.

The table lists this clone with a few counts. Here the CDR3 DNA reads TGTGCCAGCAGCTCCAGCTCCTACAATGAGCAGTTCTTC. Amino acid sequence: CASSSSSYNEQFF. This chain joins TRBV6-4 and TRBJ2-1; D gene unclear. Trimming left V 6 bases short and J 0 bases short, with 6 bases between. The germline V gene encodes CDR1 MRHNA and CDR2 SNTAGT. The CDR3 is 13 amino acids.